Below are 14 T cell receptor beta chains sequenced from a single sample in a study of blood T cell repertoires in COVID-19. Sequencing used immunoSEQ multiplex PCR; TCRdb keeps in-frame clones, though not all of them. The data show some 330,000 clones, roughly 90% seen once. The sample taken for sequencing was PBMCs or T cells enriched from blood (not recorded which). Receptor source: a woman in her 30s who had recovered from COVID-19.

CDR3 bases: TGTGCCAGCTCCCGGGGGGAAGAGACCCAGTACTTC. Translating it yields CASSRGEETQYF. The rearrangement joins TRBV18 to TRBJ2-5; 7 bases fit TRBD2. The CDR3 has 12 residues. CDR1 is KGHSH, CDR2 LQKENI, per germline. Germline trimming cut 6 bases from V and 3 bases from J; bases unmatched to any gene: 1.

CDR3 protein: CASSSPGGTEAFF. Here the CDR3 DNA reads TGTGCCAGCAGCTCACCAGGGGGCACTGAAGCTTTCTTT. This chain links TRBV7-2 with TRBJ1-1; 7 nucleotides align to TRBD1. This CDR3 is 13 amino acids long. Germline V gene data show CDR1 as SGHTA and CDR2 as FQGNSA. With V trimmed by 4 bases and J by 4 bases, 3 bases remained unmatched.

This clone occurred a few times. The chain joins TRBV19 to TRBJ2-7, with D perhaps TRBD2 (5 bases). The CDR3 totals 13 residues. Trimming removed 10 bases at V and 3 bases at J, with 16 bases between. Germline CDR1 is LNHDA and CDR2 is SQIVND (reference sequence). CDR3 region: CATRGSTFYEQYF. CDR3 sequence (DNA): TGTGCCACCCGAGGGTCCACCTTCTACGAGCAGTACTTC.

This sequence joins TRBV9 and TRBJ2-4; 16 bases map to TRBD2. CDR1 and CDR2 (germline): SGDLS, YYNGEE. V shed 2 bases, J shed 15 bases, and the junction held 14 bases outside the gene matches. This CDR3 has 17 amino acids. CDR3 region: CASSVFGTSGRASSRYF. The CDR3 DNA sequence: TGTGCCAGCAGCGTTTTCGGGACTAGCGGGAGGGCCTCATCTCGGTACTTC.

The chain couples TRBV7-9 to TRBJ2-3; 10 bases agree with TRBD2. CDR3 length: 15 residues. The germline V gene has CDR1 SEHNR and CDR2 FQNEAQ (reference sequence). Unmatched junction bases numbered 5, after V lost 6 bases and J lost 2 bases. CDR3 bases: TGTGCCAGCAGGCCGGGACTAGCGTTCACAGATACGCAGTATTTT. Its translation: CASRPGLAFTDTQYF.

The rearrangement uses TRBV4-1 and TRBJ1-6; 10 nucleotides agree with TRBD1. CDR3 length: 15 residues. CDR1 is MGHRA, CDR2 YSYEKL, per germline. J was trimmed by 8 bases and V by 3 bases; bases with no gene match: 4. CDR3 residues: CASSQGTGVYSPLHF. In nucleotides, the CDR3 is TGCGCCAGCAGCCAGGGGACAGGGGTTTATTCACCCCTCCACTTT.

This chain links TRBV15 with TRBJ2-3, with 8 nucleotides matching TRBD2. The CDR3 loop spans 16 amino acids. After removal of 4 bases from V and 3 bases from J, the junction contained 9 bases not matched to a gene. Germline V lookup: CDR1 LNHNV, CDR2 YYDKDF (reference sequence). Here the CDR3 reads CATSISGGGWTDTQYF. DNA of the CDR3: TGTGCCACCAGCATCTCGGGGGGGGGTTGGACAGATACGCAGTATTTT.

Regarding this clone: A read error may produce the germline difference seen at one junction end. This chain joins TRBV7-7 and TRBJ2-4, with no clear D. The CDR3 consists of 13 residues. Germline-derived CDR1 and CDR2 are SSHAT and FNYEAQ (reference sequence). The CDR3 DNA sequence: TGTGCTAGCAGCTTAGGCTACGGGAACATTCAGTACTTC. This encodes CASSLGYGNIQYF.

The chain links TRBV7-9 to TRBJ1-5, with a possible D match to TRBD1 (6 bases). CDR1 is SEHNR and CDR2 is FQNEAQ in the germline V gene (reference sequence). The CDR3 runs to 13 residues. With 7 bases removed from V and 6 bases from J, the gap between germline ends came to 13 bases. CDR3 sequence (DNA): TGTGCCAGCATGCGGGGGGCTGGTCAGCCCCAGCATTTT. Its protein is CASMRGAGQPQHF.

The CDR3 nucleotides read TGTGCCAGCAGTCCCGTTGGGCGGGTACAACAGTACTTC. Its translation: CASSPVGRVQQYF. V gene TRBV12-3 or TRBV12-4 combines with J gene TRBJ2-7; a weak D match, TRBD2 (5 bases). The CDR3 extends over 13 amino acids. V lost 5 bases and J 10 bases, leaving 18 bases between the germline ends.

Written as DNA, the CDR3 is TGTGCCAGCCGAGGGACAGGGGGCTACACTGAAGCTTTCTTT. Amino acid sequence: CASRGTGGYTEAFF. The genes are TRBV7-9 and TRBJ1-1, with 12 positions matching TRBD1. Trimming removed 8 bases from V and 3 bases from J; junction bases left unmatched: 4. The CDR3 runs 14 residues. The germline gives CDR1 SEHNR, CDR2 FQNEAQ (reference sequence).

The chain couples TRBV11-3 to TRBJ2-7; 7 bases match TRBD1. V trimming: 3 bases; J trimming: 6 bases; junction bases outside the gene matches: 5. In germline, CDR1 is SGHNT, CDR2 YENEEA. This CDR3 comprises 13 residues. The DNA for the CDR3 is TGTGCCAGCAGCTTCGGGACAGCCGCCGAGCAGTACTTC. Its translation: CASSFGTAAEQYF.

The rearrangement joins TRBV15 to TRBJ1-3, with a tentative D call TRBD1 (6 bases). The V and J ends lost 5 bases and 0 bases respectively, with 14 bases between them. The CDR3 has 16 amino acids. Germline V lookup: CDR1 LNHNV, CDR2 YYDKDF (reference sequence). The CDR3 here is CATSGSRGYSGNTIYF. The CDR3 DNA reads as TGTGCCACCAGCGGATCCAGGGGTTACTCTGGAAACACCATATATTTT. Based on the CDR3 plus reference TRBV15 and TRBJ1-3, the full variable domain is DAMVIQNPRYQVTQFGKPVTLSCSQTLNHNVMYWYQQKSSQAPKLLFHYYDKDFNNEADTPDNFQSRRPNTSFCFLDIRSPGLGDTAMYLCATSGSRGYSGNTIYFGEGSWLTVV.

The V and J genes are TRBV7-9 and TRBJ2-5, with 10 bases identical to TRBD1. V lost 3 bases to trimming and J lost 0 bases; unmatched junction nucleotides: 7. Germline-derived CDR1 and CDR2 are SEHNR and FQNEAQ (reference sequence). The CDR3 is 17 residues long. The CDR3 coding sequence is TGTGCCAGCAGCTTCGGGACAGGGGTGGGGTACCAAGAGACCCAGTACTTC. Residues: CASSFGTGVGYQETQYF.